This entry features one TCR beta chain sequence. These data originate in a study of cytomegalovirus exposure and HLA in healthy donors. With 60 Vbeta and 13 Jbeta primers, the PCR was carried out. Repertoires were generated with immunoSEQ multiplex PCR, while TCRdb's copy carries only in-frame clones and drops some. The sample comprises 80,000 to 130,000 clones, 75% of which are singletons, and more than 4.5% rests with the top ten. This clonotype was sampled from a woman aged 18-35 years in good health and CMV-seropositive. The sample consisted of PBMCs.

In DNA, the CDR3 is TGTGCCAGCACCTACAGGGAAGCCAAAAACATTCAGTACTTC. Amino acids: CASTYREAKNIQYF. This chain joins TRBV6-4 and TRBJ2-4; tentatively, D is TRBD1 (6 bases). The CDR3 runs to 14 residues. Germline assignment: CDR1 MRHNA and CDR2 SNTAGT. Trimming took 7 bases from V and 0 from J, leaving 10 bases between them.